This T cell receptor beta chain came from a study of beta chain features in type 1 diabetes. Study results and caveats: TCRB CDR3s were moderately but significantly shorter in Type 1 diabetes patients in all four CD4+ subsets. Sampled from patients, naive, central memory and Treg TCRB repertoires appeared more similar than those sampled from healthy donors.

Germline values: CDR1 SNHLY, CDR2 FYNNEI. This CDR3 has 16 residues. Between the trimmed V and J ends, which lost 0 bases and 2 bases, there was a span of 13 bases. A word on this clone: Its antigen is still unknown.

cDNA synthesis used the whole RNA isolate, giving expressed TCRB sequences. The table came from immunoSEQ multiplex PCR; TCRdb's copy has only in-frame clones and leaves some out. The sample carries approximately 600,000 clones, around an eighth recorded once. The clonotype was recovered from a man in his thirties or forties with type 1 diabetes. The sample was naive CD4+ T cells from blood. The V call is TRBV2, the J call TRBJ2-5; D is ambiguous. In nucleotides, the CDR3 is TGTGCCAGCAGTGAAGCCGTCCAGACCAAACAAGAGACCCAGTACTTC. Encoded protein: CASSEAVQTKQETQYF.